Sequencing of this T cell receptor beta chain was carried out in a study of T cells in Graves' hyperthyroidism and ophthalmopathy. TCR beta CDR3 regions were amplified from RNA. The HTBI set primed first-round TCR CDR3 RT-PCR. TCRdb re-called the multiplex PCR reads through MiXCR, storing one row per CDR3 protein. The data hold about 610,000 distinct CDR3 sequences, with roughly a sixth observed a single time. This clonotype came up many times. Its target is unknown. Ophthalmopathy cases scored 3 or more on the Clinical Activity Score and 4 or more on NOSPECS grade, with duration below 3 months. PBMCs were sourced from roughly 9.3 ml fresh peripheral blood. Regarding the study as a whole: In the blood, most expanded thyroid clonotypes above 0.001 appeared as well.

The CDR3 is made up of 13 amino acids. Trimming shortened V by 5 bases and J by 1 base, and 8 bases separated the two germline ends. Germline V gives CDR1 SGHAT, CDR2 FQNNGV. This rearrangement joins TRBV11-2 to TRBJ1-1; no firm D call. This TCR derives from a middle-aged woman with Graves' ophthalmopathy. Sequencing input: blood. The CDR3 sequence: CASSHRGNTEAFF. The CDR3, as DNA: TGTGCCAGCAGCCATAGAGGGAACACTGAAGCTTTCTTT.